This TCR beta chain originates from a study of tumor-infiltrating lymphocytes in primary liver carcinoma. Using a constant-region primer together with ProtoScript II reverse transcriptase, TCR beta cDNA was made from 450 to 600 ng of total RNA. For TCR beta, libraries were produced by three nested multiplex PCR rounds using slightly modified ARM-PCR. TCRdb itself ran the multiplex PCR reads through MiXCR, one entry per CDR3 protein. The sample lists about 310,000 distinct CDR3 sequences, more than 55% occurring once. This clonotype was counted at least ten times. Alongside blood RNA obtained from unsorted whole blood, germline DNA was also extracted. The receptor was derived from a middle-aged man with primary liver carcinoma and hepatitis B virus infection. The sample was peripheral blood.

The CDR3 is CASSHLNEAFF. The CDR3 DNA sequence: TGCGCCAGCAGCCACCTCAATGAAGCTTTCTTT. The chain is built from TRBV10-2 and TRBJ1-1; D is uncertain. The CDR3 extends over 11 amino acids. V was trimmed by 6 bases and J by 7 bases, leaving 9 bases between them. Per germline, CDR1 WSHSY and CDR2 SAAADI.